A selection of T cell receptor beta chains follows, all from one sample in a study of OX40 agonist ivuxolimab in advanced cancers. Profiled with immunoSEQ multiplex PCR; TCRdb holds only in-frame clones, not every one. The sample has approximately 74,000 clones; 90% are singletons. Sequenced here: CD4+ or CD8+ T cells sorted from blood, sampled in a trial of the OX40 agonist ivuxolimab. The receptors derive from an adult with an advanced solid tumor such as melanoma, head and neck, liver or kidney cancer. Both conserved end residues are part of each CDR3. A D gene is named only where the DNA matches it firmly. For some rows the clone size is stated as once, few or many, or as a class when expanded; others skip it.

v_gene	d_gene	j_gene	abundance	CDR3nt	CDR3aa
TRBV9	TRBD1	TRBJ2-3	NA	TGTGCCAGCAGCCGAACAGGGGGCCCTAGAGATACGCAGTATTTT	CASSRTGGPRDTQYF
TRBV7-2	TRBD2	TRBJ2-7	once	TGTGCCAGCAGCTTAGCAGCCGGGACTAGCGGGAGTCTCGAGCAGTACTTC	CASSLAAGTSGSLEQYF
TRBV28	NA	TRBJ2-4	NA	TGTGCCAGCAGTCCCCCGGACATCAAAAACATTCAGTACTTC	CASSPPDIKNIQYF
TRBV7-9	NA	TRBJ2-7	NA	TGTGCCAGCAGCTTTCCGGGGCGCTACGAGCAGTACTTC	CASSFPGRYEQYF
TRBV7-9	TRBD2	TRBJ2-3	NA	TGTGCCAGCAGCTTAGAGCGGGAGTGGGGAGATACGCAGTATTTT	CASSLEREWGDTQYF
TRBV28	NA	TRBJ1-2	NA	TGTGCCAGCAGGCCCCCTAACTATGGCTACACCTTC	CASRPPNYGYTF
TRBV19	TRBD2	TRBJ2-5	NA	TGTGCCAGTAGTGTGCTAGCGGGAGGAGAGACCCAGTACTTC	CASSVLAGGETQYF
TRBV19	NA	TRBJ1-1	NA	TGTGCCAGTACCAGCCAGCGGGGGAACACTGAAGCTTTCTTT	CASTSQRGNTEAFF
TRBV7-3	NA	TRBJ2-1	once	TGTGCCAGCAGCCAACAGGTTTACAATGAGCAGTTCTTC	CASSQQVYNEQFF
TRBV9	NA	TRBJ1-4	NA	TGTGCCAGCAGCCCCCGGCAGTGGGAAAAACTGTTTTTT	CASSPRQWEKLFF
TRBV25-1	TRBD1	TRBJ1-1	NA	TGTGCCAGCAGTTTTACAGGGGACACTGAAGCTTTCTTT	CASSFTGDTEAFF
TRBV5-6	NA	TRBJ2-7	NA	TGTGCCAGCAGCGGGATGGGTTTGTGGGCGAGCACCTACGAGCAGTACTTC	CASSGMGLWASTYEQYF
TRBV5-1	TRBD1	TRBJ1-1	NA	TGCGCCAGCAGCCCAGGGGGTTCGAACACTGAAGCTTTCTTT	CASSPGGSNTEAFF
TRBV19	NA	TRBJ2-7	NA	TGTGCCAGTCAGACTCGTACTTCGGATTCCGGCGAGCAGTACTTC	CASQTRTSDSGEQYF
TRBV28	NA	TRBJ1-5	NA	TGTGCCAGCCAACACAGCAGTTTATGGGGTCCTGGCAGGGGCGGCAATCAGCCCCAGCATTTT	CASQHSSLWGPGRGGNQPQHF
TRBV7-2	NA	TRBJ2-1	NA	TGTGCCAGCAGCTTAGAGGATTACTACAATGAGCAGTTCTTC	CASSLEDYYNEQFF
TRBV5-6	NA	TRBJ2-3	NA	TGTGCCAGCAGCTTGTTTGAGGAAAGAGTGTATTTT	CASSLFEERVYF
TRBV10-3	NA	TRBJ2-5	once	TGTGCCATCAGTAAAGACAGGGAGGGGGAGACCCAGTACTTC	CAISKDREGETQYF
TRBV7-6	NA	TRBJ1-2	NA	TGTGCCAGCAGCTTAGCGCTAAGAGGAATCAATCCAAGGGACGGCTACACCTTC	CASSLALRGINPRDGYTF
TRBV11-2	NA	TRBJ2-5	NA	TGTGCCAGCAGCTTAGGAACAGGAATAATTGGAGAGACCCAGTACTTC	CASSLGTGIIGETQYF
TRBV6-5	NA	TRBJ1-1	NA	TGTGCCAGCAGAACCGGCCCCGGGGCGGCCCCGGAAGCTTTCTTT	CASRTGPGAAPEAFF
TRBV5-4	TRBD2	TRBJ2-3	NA	TGTGCCAGCAGCTTGGCGGTAGCGGGAGCAGATACGCAGTATTTT	CASSLAVAGADTQYF
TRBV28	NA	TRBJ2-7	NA	TGTGCCAGCAGTTCAATCCCGGGACTGGCCAGAGGGGAGCAGTACTTC	CASSSIPGLARGEQYF
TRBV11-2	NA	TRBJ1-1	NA	TGTGCCAGCAGCACCTGGACACTAAACACTGAAGCTTTCTTT	CASSTWTLNTEAFF
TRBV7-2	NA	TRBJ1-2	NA	TGTGCCAGCAGCTCCCAACTCCAGGGACCCTATGGCTACACCTTC	CASSSQLQGPYGYTF
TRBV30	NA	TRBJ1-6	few	TGTGCCTGGATAGGACAGCTGAATTCACCCCTCCACTTT	CAWIGQLNSPLHF
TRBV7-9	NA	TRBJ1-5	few	TGTGCCAGCAGCCCTCGTCAGCCCCAGCATTTT	CASSPRQPQHF
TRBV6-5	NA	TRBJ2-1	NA	TGTGCCAGCAGTTACGGGGCTAATGAGCAGTTCTTC	CASSYGANEQFF
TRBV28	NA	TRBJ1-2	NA	TGTGCCAGCAGAACCGCAGGGAACTATGGCTACACCTTC	CASRTAGNYGYTF
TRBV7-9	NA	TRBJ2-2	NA	TGTGCCAGCAGCTTATCAGAGGGGTTTACCGGGGAGCTGTTTTTT	CASSLSEGFTGELFF
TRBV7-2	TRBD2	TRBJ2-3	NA	TGTGCCAGCAGCTTAGCGCAGGCGGGGGGGGATACGCAGTATTTT	CASSLAQAGGDTQYF
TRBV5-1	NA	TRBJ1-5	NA	TGCGTCAGCAGCTTGGGGCCGGAGAGGCCCCAGCATTTT	CVSSLGPERPQHF
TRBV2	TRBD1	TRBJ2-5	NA	TGTGCCAGCAGTGGGGGGACAGGGGTGGAGACCCAGTACTTC	CASSGGTGVETQYF
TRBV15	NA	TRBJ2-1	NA	TGTGCCACCAGCAGAGGTGGTAGCGCTTACAATGAGCAGTTCTTC	CATSRGGSAYNEQFF
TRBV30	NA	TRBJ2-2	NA	TGTGCCTGGAGACTGGGACTGAACACCGGGGAGCTGTTTTTT	CAWRLGLNTGELFF
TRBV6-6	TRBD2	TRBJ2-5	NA	TGTGCCAGCAGGAGACCTAGCGGGCCGAACCAAGAGACCCAGTACTTC	CASRRPSGPNQETQYF
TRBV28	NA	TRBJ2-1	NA	TGTGCCAGCAGTCAGCTGTTCTCAAGCTCCTACAATGAGCAGTTCTTC	CASSQLFSSSYNEQFF
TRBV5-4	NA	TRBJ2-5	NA	TGTGCCAGCAGCTTGGGATCCCGGGGGACCCAGTACTTC	CASSLGSRGTQYF
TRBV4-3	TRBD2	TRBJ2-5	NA	TGCGCCAGCAGCCAAGATGGTACTAGCGAGGCAGAGACCCAGTACTTC	CASSQDGTSEAETQYF
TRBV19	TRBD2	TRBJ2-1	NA	TGTGCCAGTCAAGGGACCGGGACTAGCGGGAAAGGTGAGCAGTTCTTC	CASQGTGTSGKGEQFF
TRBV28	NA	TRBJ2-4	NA	TGTGCCAGCAGTTTTTCAGTGGGCATTCAGTACTTC	CASSFSVGIQYF